The 26 T cell receptor beta chains given below trace back to one sample, sequenced in a study of blood T cell repertoires in COVID-19. Sequencing used immunoSEQ multiplex PCR; TCRdb keeps in-frame clones, though not all of them. The sample yields about 180,000 clones, under 85% seen once. The material sequenced was peripheral blood. The receptors here all came from a woman aged 65 to 85 with COVID-19, enrolled during active disease.

This sequence joins TRBV28 and TRBJ1-5; D gene unclear. The CDR3 is 13 amino acids. Germline CDR1 reads MDHEN; CDR2 reads SYDVKM. With 6 bases removed from V and 3 bases from J, the gap between germline ends came to 9 bases. CDR3 in amino acids: CASSPLDNQPQHF. The DNA of the CDR3 is TGTGCCAGCAGCCCCTTAGACAATCAGCCCCAGCATTTT.

The chain carries TRBV3-1 (or the pseudogene TRBV3-2) and TRBJ2-2; 10 bases are a match to TRBD2. The junction had 7 bases not matched to a gene; V was cut back by 8 bases and J by 4 bases. The germline V gene has CDR1 LGHDT and CDR2 YNNKEL (reference sequence). The CDR3 spans 15 residues. The CDR3 sequence is CASRGVAGGTGELFF. CDR3 nucleotides: TGTGCCAGCCGGGGGGTAGCGGGAGGCACCGGGGAGCTGTTTTTT.

The chain couples TRBV7-7 to TRBJ1-4, with D possibly being TRBD1 (5 bases). The CDR3 has 15 residues. Trimming cost V 4 bases and J 0 bases, with 9 bases left between them. CDR1 SSHAT and CDR2 FNYEAQ come from the germline V gene (reference sequence). The CDR3 spells CASSSGTTTNEKLFF. The CDR3, as DNA: TGTGCCAGCAGCTCCGGGACTACAACTAATGAAAAACTGTTTTTT.

This CDR3 is CATSDPQPGRENQPQHF. The CDR3 nucleotides are TGTGCCACCAGTGATCCGCAACCAGGCAGGGAAAATCAGCCCCAGCATTTT. The chain has TRBV24-1 and TRBJ1-5, with a possible D match to TRBD1 (5 bases). Trimming cost V 3 bases and J 4 bases, with 18 bases left between them. Germline V gene sequence: CDR1 KGHDR, CDR2 SFDVKD. The CDR3 is 17 residues long.

V usage is TRBV2 and J usage is TRBJ2-7; 8 nucleotides agree with TRBD1. The germline gives CDR1 SNHLY, CDR2 FYNNEI. Trimming removed 6 bases from V and 5 bases from J; junction bases left unmatched: 12. The CDR3 sequence is 15 residues long. The CDR3 protein is CASSQEEMTGDEQYF. The DNA of the CDR3 is TGTGCCAGCAGCCAAGAAGAGATGACAGGGGACGAGCAGTACTTC.

The chain joins TRBV7-9 to TRBJ2-3, with a weak D call TRBD1 (5 bases). This CDR3 comprises 16 residues. Trimming pared 5 bases from V and 5 bases from J, leaving 20 bases between. The germline V gene encodes CDR1 SEHNR and CDR2 FQNEAQ (reference sequence). CDR3 loop: CASSARTPQGKDTQYF. The CDR3 DNA sequence: TGTGCCAGCAGCGCACGGACACCTCAAGGGAAAGATACGCAGTATTTT.

This rearrangement joins TRBV28 to TRBJ2-7; 7 bases line up with TRBD1. From germline, CDR1 is MDHEN and CDR2 SYDVKM. The CDR3 is 14 residues long. V lost 2 bases to trimming and J lost 2 bases; unmatched junction nucleotides: 3. CDR3 coding DNA: TGTGCCAGCAGTTTAGCGGACAGGACCTACGAGCAGTACTTC. This codes for CASSLADRTYEQYF.

The chain uses TRBV5-4 and TRBJ1-1; TRBD1 agrees at 7 bases. V dropped 0 bases and J dropped 7; count of bases not matched to a gene: 6. Per the germline V gene, CDR1 is SGHNT and CDR2 is YYREEE (reference sequence). The CDR3 is made up of 14 amino acids. The CDR3 DNA reads as TGTGCCAGCAGCTTGGACCCCAGGGGGAGTGAAGCTTTCTTT. Amino acid sequence: CASSLDPRGSEAFF.

This chain uses TRBV5-8 with TRBJ2-1, with D tentatively TRBD2 (6 bases). The V gene lost 3 bases and the J gene lost 4 bases, with 20 bases spanning the gap. The CDR3 loop spans 17 amino acids. Looked up from germline, CDR1 is SGHTS and CDR2 is YDEGEE. In nucleotides, the CDR3 is TGTGCCAGCAGCTCCCTTAGGTTGCGGGAAAAATACAATGAGCAGTTCTTC. It translates to CASSSLRLREKYNEQFF. The full variable domain, completed using reference TRBV5-8 and TRBJ2-1, is EAGVTQSPTHLIKTRGQQATLRCSPISGHTSVYWYQQALGLGLQFLLWYDEGEERNRGNFPPRFSGRQFPNYSSELNVNALELEDSALYLCASSSLRLREKYNEQFFGPGTRLTVL.

This clone was picked up a small number of times. In DNA form, the CDR3 reads TGTGCCAGCAGCTTAAAGATTTCCGAGGGCGAGCAGTACTTC. This encodes CASSLKISEGEQYF. The rearrangement links TRBV7-8 to TRBJ2-7; maybe TRBD2 (5 bases). This CDR3 is built from 14 residues. The V end was cut by 2 bases, the J end by 6 bases, with 14 bases between. Per the germline V gene, CDR1 is SGHVS and CDR2 is FQNEAQ. Drawing the rest from reference TRBV7-8 and TRBJ2-7, the complete variable domain is GAGVSQSPRYKVAKRGQDVALRCDPISGHVSLFWYQQALGQGPEFLTYFQNEAQLDKSGLPSDRFFAERPEGSVSTLKIQRTQQEDSAVYLCASSLKISEGEQYFGPGTRLTVT.

As regards this clone: Other DNA sequences in this sample translate to the same CDR3. The chain couples TRBV27 to TRBJ2-7; 8 positions agree with TRBD2. Germline V CDR1 and CDR2: MNHEY, SMNVEV (reference sequence). The J segment lost 1 base and the V segment lost 3 bases, leaving 2 bases of the junction unmatched. CDR3 length: 14 amino acids. CDR3: CASSLRLASYEQYF. CDR3 DNA sequence: TGTGCCAGCAGTTTGAGACTAGCGTCCTACGAGCAGTACTTC.

This clone showed up just once. V is TRBV11-2 and J is TRBJ1-3, with TRBD1 matching 7 bases. The CDR3 is made up of 14 amino acids. Germline loops: CDR1 SGHAT, CDR2 FQNNGV. V lost 6 bases to trimming and J lost 3 bases; unmatched junction nucleotides: 5. The CDR3 bases are TGTGCCAGCAGGGTGGGACAGCATGGAAACACCATATATTTT. Amino acids: CASRVGQHGNTIYF. The full variable domain, its missing parts supplied by reference TRBV11-2 and TRBJ1-3, is EAGVAQSPRYKIIEKRQSVAFWCNPISGHATLYWYQQILGQGPKLLIQFQNNGVVDDSQLPKDRFSAERLKGVDSTLKIQPAKLEDSAVYLCASRVGQHGNTIYFGEGSWLTVV.

V gene TRBV28 combines with J gene TRBJ2-1; maybe TRBD1 (5 bases). There are 11 residues in the CDR3. CDR1 and CDR2 from the germline V gene are MDHEN and SYDVKM. V lost 5 bases and J lost 10, with 9 bases in between. CDR3 coding DNA: TGTGCCAGCAGTCCCCGGACAGAGCAGTTCTTC. Translating gives CASSPRTEQFF.

The chain combines TRBV28 with TRBJ2-3; 10 bases align to TRBD2. V was pared by 5 bases and J by 4 bases, with 3 bases of the junction left unmatched. This CDR3 is 14 amino acids long. Germline CDR1 and CDR2: MDHEN and SYDVKM. CDR3 coding DNA: TGTGCCAGCAGTCGAGCGGGAGGGTCAGATACGCAGTATTTT. Its translation is CASSRAGGSDTQYF. The entire variable domain, with the rest obtained from reference TRBV28 and TRBJ2-3, is as follows: DVKVTQSSRYLVKRTGEKVFLECVQDMDHENMFWYRQDPGLGLRLIYFSYDVKMKEKGDIPEGYSVSREKKERFSLILESASTNQTSMYLCASSRAGGSDTQYFGPGTRLTVL.

The gene calls are TRBV19 and TRBJ1-5; 7 bases match TRBD1. The V gene end was trimmed by 3 bases and the J gene end by 0 bases; junction bases not matched to a gene: 14. The CDR3 covers 19 residues. Germline CDR1 LNHDA, CDR2 SQIVND (reference sequence). CDR3: CASSISNRGSGYSNQPQHF. The DNA for the CDR3 is TGTGCCAGTAGTATTAGTAACAGGGGAAGCGGGTATAGCAATCAGCCCCAGCATTTT. Filled out from reference TRBV19 and TRBJ1-5, the complete variable domain reads DGGITQSPKYLFRKEGQNVTLSCEQNLNHDAMYWYRQDPGQGLRLIYYSQIVNDFQKGDIAEGYSVSREKKESFPLTVTSAQKNPTAFYLCASSISNRGSGYSNQPQHFGDGTRLSIL.

The chain links TRBV19 to TRBJ2-7; 8 nucleotides line up with TRBD1. With V trimmed by 4 bases and J by 3 bases, 5 bases remained unmatched. Germline V gene data show CDR1 as LNHDA and CDR2 as SQIVND (reference sequence). This CDR3 region has 14 residues. The CDR3 sequence is CASSTGGVGYEQYF. The CDR3 DNA sequence: TGTGCCAGTAGTACAGGGGGCGTCGGCTACGAGCAGTACTTC.

There are a few counts of this clone. This chain uses TRBV27 with TRBJ1-6; possibly TRBD1 for D (5 bases). CDR3 length: 13 residues. CDR1 is MNHEY and CDR2 is SMNVEV in the germline V gene (reference sequence). V was cut by 4 bases and J by 15 bases, with 16 bases left in between. The CDR3 is CASSSHRGASLHF. The CDR3 DNA reads TGTGCCAGCAGTTCCCATAGGGGCGCCAGCCTCCACTTT.

V usage is TRBV28 and J usage is TRBJ1-2, with D hard to call. The CDR3 loop spans 12 amino acids. Germline values: CDR1 MDHEN, CDR2 SYDVKM. V was trimmed by 10 bases and J by 2 bases, leaving 11 bases between them. CDR3 coding DNA: TGTGCCATTCTCCGGGTGAACTATGGCTACACCTTC. Amino acids: CAILRVNYGYTF.

The chain links TRBV27 to TRBJ2-1; a weak D match, TRBD2 (5 bases). This CDR3 has 13 residues. Germline CDR1 is MNHEY and CDR2 is SMNVEV (reference sequence). Trimming pared 4 bases from V and 9 bases from J, leaving 13 bases between. The CDR3 here is CASSSAPGFEQFF. The CDR3 coding sequence is TGTGCCAGCAGTTCCGCTCCGGGATTTGAGCAGTTCTTC.

The rearrangement joins TRBV27 to TRBJ2-6, with a weak D call TRBD1 (6 bases). The V end was cut by 6 bases, the J end by 2 bases, with 11 bases between. The CDR3 length is 15 residues. Looked up from germline, CDR1 is MNHEY and CDR2 is SMNVEV (reference sequence). The DNA of the CDR3 is TGTGCCAGCAGGTTACAGGGAACTGGGGCCAACGTCCTGACTTTC. It codes for CASRLQGTGANVLTF.

The rearrangement links TRBV9 to TRBJ2-1; perhaps TRBD2 as D (6 bases). Germline CDR1 is SGDLS and CDR2 is YYNGEE. The CDR3 is 11 residues long. Trimming shortened V by 5 bases and J by 6 bases, and 6 bases separated the two germline ends. CDR3 DNA sequence: TGTGCCAGCAGGGGAGGCAATGAGCAGTTCTTC. Amino acids: CASRGGNEQFF. The full variable domain, rest sourced from reference TRBV9 and TRBJ2-1, is DSGVTQTPKHLITATGQRVTLRCSPRSGDLSVYWYQQSLDQGLQFLIQYYNGEERAKGNILERFSAQQFPDLHSELNLSSLELGDSALYFCASRGGNEQFFGPGTRLTVL.

The sample holds a few counts of this clone. This chain links TRBV10-2 with TRBJ2-5, with D maybe TRBD1 (6 bases). Between the trimmed V and J ends, which lost 1 base and 4 bases, there was a span of 28 bases. CDR1 and CDR2 (germline): WSHSY, SAAADI. The CDR3 spans 20 residues. The CDR3 sequence: CASSEYLVDRTHPPGETQYF. The CDR3 nucleotides are TGCGCCAGCAGTGAGTATCTTGTGGACAGAACCCATCCTCCAGGAGAGACCCAGTACTTC.

This chain uses TRBV7-2 with TRBJ2-4, with D possibly TRBD1 on 6 matching bases. Germline V lookup: CDR1 SGHTA, CDR2 FQGNSA. This CDR3 is built from 12 residues. CDR3 sequence reads: CATGQRTNIQYF. CDR3 DNA sequence: TGTGCGACGGGACAAAGAACAAACATTCAGTACTTC. Using reference TRBV7-2 and TRBJ2-4 for the parts outside the CDR3, the full variable domain is GAGVSQSPSNKVTEKGKDVELRCDPISGHTALYWYRQSLGQGLEFLIYFQGNSAPDKSGLPSDRFSAERTGGSVSTLTIQRTQQEDSAVYLCATGQRTNIQYFGAGTRLSVL.

The V gene is TRBV28, the J gene TRBJ2-5; TRBD2 matches 10 bases. V lost 5 bases and J lost 5; bases outside the gene matches: 5. This CDR3 has 14 amino acids. The germline V gene has CDR1 MDHEN and CDR2 SYDVKM. As DNA, the CDR3 is TGTGCCAGCAGTCTAGCGGGAGCATCGGAGACCCAGTACTTC. It specifies CASSLAGASETQYF.

The chain recombines TRBV4-1 with TRBJ1-2; D uncertain. Deletions cut 2 bases from V and 3 bases from J, with 7 bases between. The CDR3 loop spans 13 amino acids. CDR1 and CDR2 (germline): MGHRA, YSYEKL. The CDR3 nucleotides read TGCGCCAGCAGCCAAAATCTCCACTATGGCTACACCTTC. Translating it yields CASSQNLHYGYTF.

This clone came up once. The rearrangement uses TRBV7-9 and TRBJ1-2; D unclear. This CDR3 is 14 amino acids long. Per germline, CDR1 SEHNR and CDR2 FQNEAQ (reference sequence). The V end was cut by 2 bases, the J end by 2 bases, with 9 bases between. Here the CDR3 reads CASSLLAANYGYTF. CDR3 DNA: TGTGCCAGCAGCTTATTGGCGGCAAACTATGGCTACACCTTC.